One sample yielded the 13 T cell receptor beta chains listed below, sequenced in a study of T-cell memory formation after mild COVID-19. In TCRdb, the 5' RACE reads were re-called with MiXCR into one record per CDR3 protein. Seen here are some 200,000 distinct CDR3 sequences, about 20% observed once, and the top ten hold approximately 22%. The sequenced sample was PBMCs or a T cell subset sorted from them (not recorded which). Every receptor here comes from an adult woman who had mild COVID-19 (a few samples of this study predate the infection). Cell type and time point are not known.

This clonotype appeared a few times. The chain uses TRBV12-3 or TRBV12-4 and TRBJ1-1; D gene uncertain. V gave up 7 bases and J gave up 1 base, with 10 bases separating them. The CDR3 covers 13 residues. The DNA of the CDR3 is TGTGCCAGCATTCCATCTCCGAACACTGAAGCTTTCTTT. Protein sequence: CASIPSPNTEAFF.

This clonotype was recorded a few times. The chain employs TRBV20-1 and TRBJ2-5, with TRBD1 as a possible D gene (6 bases). The V end lost 5 bases, the J end lost 5 bases, and 21 bases lay between the germline ends. This CDR3 contains 15 residues. Germline assignment: CDR1 DFQATT and CDR2 SNEGSKA (reference sequence). The CDR3 loop reads CSAAREGEPGETQYF. The CDR3 DNA sequence: TGCAGTGCTGCTCGTGAGGGGGAGCCGGGGGAGACCCAGTACTTC.

In nucleotides, the CDR3 is TGTGCCACCAGTGATTTGTATCCTTCCACCGGGGAGCTGTTTTTT. It translates to CATSDLYPSTGELFF. The chain carries TRBV24-1 and TRBJ2-2; no clear D. Germline V gene data show CDR1 as KGHDR and CDR2 as SFDVKD. Trimming took 0 bases from V and 4 from J, leaving 8 bases between them. The CDR3 is 15 residues long.

This clonotype was counted a few times. V and J are TRBV7-9 and TRBJ2-1; D call uncertain. The CDR3 is made up of 13 amino acids. CDR1 and CDR2 (germline): SEHNR, FQNEAQ (reference sequence). Trimming stripped 2 bases from V and 5 bases from J, with 7 bases between. This chain's CDR3 is CASSLSVNNEQFF. The CDR3 DNA follows: TGTGCCAGCAGCTTATCCGTAAACAATGAGCAGTTCTTC.

V is TRBV7-9 and J is TRBJ1-2; TRBD1 might be the D (6 bases). The V and J ends lost 5 bases and 5 bases respectively, with 12 bases between them. The CDR3 is 13 amino acids. Germline V CDR1 and CDR2: SEHNR, FQNEAQ (reference sequence). The CDR3 DNA reads TGTGCCAGCAGCCCGACAGGTCCTTATGGCTACACCTTC. This sequence encodes CASSPTGPYGYTF. Supplemented by reference TRBV7-9 and TRBJ1-2, the full variable domain reads DTGVSQNPRHKITKRGQNVTFRCDPISEHNRLYWYRQTLGQGPEFLTYFQNEAQLEKSRLLSDRFSAERPKGSFSTLEIQRTEQGDSAMYLCASSPTGPYGYTFGSGTRLTVV.

This clonotype came up a few times. This chain joins TRBV7-8 and TRBJ1-1; D is ambiguous. V lost 1 base to trimming and J lost 7 bases, with 10 bases between them. Germline V lookup: CDR1 SGHVS, CDR2 FQNEAQ. The CDR3 extends over 13 amino acids. CDR3 sequence (DNA): TGTGCCAGCAGCTTAGTGGGGAACGGTGAAGCTTTCTTT. It codes for CASSLVGNGEAFF. The variable domain in full, completed from reference TRBV7-8 and TRBJ1-1, reads GAGVSQSPRYKVAKRGQDVALRCDPISGHVSLFWYQQALGQGPEFLTYFQNEAQLDKSGLPSDRFFAERPEGSVSTLKIQRTQQEDSAVYLCASSLVGNGEAFFGQGTRLTVV.

The genes are TRBV5-6 and TRBJ1-1; D remains unclear. This CDR3 is built from 12 residues. V lost 3 bases and J 6 bases, leaving 9 bases between the germline ends. CDR1 is SGHDT, CDR2 YYEEEE, per germline. Here the CDR3 reads CASSSGTAEAFF. The CDR3 DNA reads as TGTGCCAGCAGCTCCGGCACCGCTGAAGCTTTCTTT.

In its sample, this clonotype was seen a few times. The chain has TRBV7-6 and TRBJ2-1; D possibly corresponds to TRBD1 (5 bases). The germline V and J ends were trimmed by 5 bases and 4 bases, with 18 bases remaining between them. Germline V gene data show CDR1 as SGHVS and CDR2 as FNYEAQ. This CDR3 spans 16 amino acids. The CDR3 bases are TGTGCCAGCAGCCCCTATGAGGAAGGGGTTTACAATGAGCAGTTCTTC. This sequence encodes CASSPYEEGVYNEQFF.

This clonotype was recorded a few times. This chain links TRBV7-9 with TRBJ1-3; 8 bases are a match to TRBD1. CDR3 size: 14 residues. The junction had 4 bases not matched to a gene; V was cut back by 5 bases and J by 4 bases. Germline CDR1 reads SEHNR; CDR2 reads FQNEAQ (reference sequence). CDR3 coding DNA: TGTGCCAGCAGCATCAGGGGGCCGGGAAACACCATATATTTT. Translating it yields CASSIRGPGNTIYF.

The J gene is TRBJ2-7, the V gene TRBV6-2 or TRBV6-3; a weak D match, TRBD2 (7 bases). The germline V gene encodes CDR1 MNHEY and CDR2 SVGEGT. The CDR3 length is 14 residues. V gave up 0 bases and J gave up 5 bases, with 11 bases separating them. In nucleotides, the CDR3 is TGTGCCAGCAGTTACTCGGGGGGGCTCAACGAGCAGTACTTC. Its protein is CASSYSGGLNEQYF.

In its sample, this clonotype was seen a few times. V gene TRBV2 combines with J gene TRBJ2-1; D is perhaps TRBD2 (6 bases). The CDR3 sequence is 17 residues long. Germline CDR1 and CDR2: SNHLY and FYNNEI. Between the trimmed V and J ends, which lost 5 bases and 6 bases, there was a span of 23 bases. The chain's CDR3 is CASSIDKTGEEFNEQFF. In DNA, the CDR3 is TGTGCCAGCAGTATCGACAAGACGGGAGAGGAATTCAATGAGCAGTTCTTC.

This clonotype was seen at least ten times. V gene TRBV14 combines with J gene TRBJ2-7; 9 nucleotides agree with TRBD2. V trimming: 0 bases; J trimming: 3 bases; junction bases outside the gene matches: 6. The germline CDR1 and CDR2 sequences are SGHDN and FVKESK. The CDR3 has 16 residues. In DNA, the CDR3 is TGTGCCAGCAGCCAAGAGGGGACTAGCTTCGACTACGAGCAGTACTTC. This encodes CASSQEGTSFDYEQYF.

This clonotype was counted many times. This chain joins TRBV7-6 and TRBJ2-1, with D unresolved. Trimming removed 0 bases from V and 5 bases from J, with 5 bases in between. CDR1 is SGHVS, CDR2 FNYEAQ, per germline. The CDR3 spans 13 residues. DNA for the CDR3: TGTGCCAGCAGCTTAGCGGGGAACAATGAGCAGTTCTTC. Protein: CASSLAGNNEQFF.